The 20 T cell receptor beta chains presented below share a single source sample, sequenced in a study of identical twins listed by TCRdb under 2016. Library method: 5' RACE. Sequenced using an Illumina HiSeq 2000. TCRdb applied fastp at Q25 and MiXCR to the public reads, then kept only in-frame beta chains. Identical CDR3 proteins give one entry, which carries the most common genes and DNA. The sample table lists 500,000 or so distinct CDR3 sequences, more than 13% of them with a count of one. More than 0.5% of the sample comes from the top ten. The same data also contributed to another study, on yellow fever vaccine responses in identical twins.

Sequencing used CD4+ T cells sorted from blood. All receptors derive from a woman younger than 35 in good health.

The V and J genes are TRBV27 and TRBJ2-7, with D possibly matching TRBD2 (6 bases). V was clipped by 8 bases and J by 7 bases, with 12 bases between them. CDR3 length: 11 residues. Germline assignment: CDR1 MNHEY and CDR2 SMNVEV (reference sequence). CDR3 in DNA: TGTGCCAGCCGCGTTCGGGGGGAGCAGTACTTC. It yields the protein CASRVRGEQYF.

This clonotype was seen a few times. The chain employs TRBV20-1 and TRBJ2-5, with 9 bases lining up with TRBD1. Per germline, CDR1 DFQATT and CDR2 SNEGSKA (reference sequence). V lost 2 bases, J lost 1 base, and 8 bases stayed unmatched. The CDR3 runs to 16 residues. The CDR3 region is CSARTGTGNSQETQYF. The CDR3 coding sequence is TGCAGTGCTAGAACGGGGACAGGGAATTCCCAAGAGACCCAGTACTTC.

The sample holds many counts of this clonotype. The rearrangement uses TRBV5-1 and TRBJ2-7; D remains unclear. The CDR3 sequence is 14 residues long. Germline V gene sequence: CDR1 SGHRS, CDR2 YFSETQ. V gave up 1 base and J gave up 1 base, with 9 bases separating them. CDR3 nucleotides: TGCGCCAGCAGCTTGAGTGGGCTTTCCTACGAGCAGTACTTC. This codes for CASSLSGLSYEQYF.

This clonotype appeared many times. This chain uses TRBV20-1 with TRBJ1-5; D unresolved. CDR1 is DFQATT, CDR2 SNEGSKA, per germline (reference sequence). V lost 4 bases, J lost 0 bases, and 4 bases lay in between. There are 12 residues in the CDR3. CDR3 in DNA: TGCAGTGCTAAGGCTAGCAATCAGCCCCAGCATTTT. Residues: CSAKASNQPQHF.

This clonotype was found many times. V is TRBV6-2 or TRBV6-3 and J is TRBJ2-1; D unclear. CDR1 and CDR2 (germline): MNHEY, SVGEGT. V was trimmed by 6 bases and J by 7 bases, leaving 7 bases between them. This CDR3 contains 11 residues. CDR3 in DNA: TGTGCCAGCAGGGAGACTAATGAGCAGTTCTTC. Translation: CASRETNEQFF.

This clonotype was recorded a few times. CDR3 loop: CASSLGQGKGEQFF. The CDR3 bases are TGCGCCAGCAGCTTAGGACAGGGTAAGGGTGAGCAGTTCTTC. V is TRBV5-1 and J is TRBJ2-1; 8 nucleotides match TRBD1. Germline lookup yields CDR1 SGHRS and CDR2 YFSETQ. V was pared by 2 bases and J by 9 bases, with 7 bases of the junction left unmatched. The CDR3 contains 14 residues. Full variable domain (rest looked up from reference TRBV5-1 and TRBJ2-1): KAGVTQTPRYLIKTRGQQVTLSCSPISGHRSVSWYQQTPGQGLQFLFEYFSETQRNKGNFPGRFSGRQFSNSRSEMNVSTLELGDSALYLCASSLGQGKGEQFFGPGTRLTVL.

This clonotype occurred many times. This chain connects TRBV6-2 or TRBV6-3 to TRBJ2-3, with 15 bases fitting TRBD2. Germline V gene data show CDR1 as MNHEY and CDR2 as SVGEGT. The CDR3 has 16 amino acids. J gave up 6 bases and V 5 bases, and 6 bases lay outside the gene matches. In DNA form, the CDR3 reads TGTGCCAGCAGTCCCGGACTAGCGGGGGGGCAGGATACGCAGTATTTT. Its protein product is CASSPGLAGGQDTQYF.

CDR3 bases: TGCGCCAGCAGTCGTATCGGGACTGGGAACACCGGGGAGCTGTTTTTT. Translated, it gives CASSRIGTGNTGELFF. V gene TRBV5-1 combines with J gene TRBJ2-2, with D perhaps matching TRBD2 (6 bases). Looked up from germline, CDR1 is SGHRS and CDR2 is YFSETQ. Trimming cost V 5 bases and J 1 base, with 15 bases left between them. CDR3 size: 16 residues.

This clonotype has more than one count but fewer than ten. The chain's CDR3 is CASSITGTGGNEQFF. In DNA form, the CDR3 reads TGTGCCAGCAGCATTACCGGGACAGGAGGAAATGAGCAGTTCTTC. The chain employs TRBV5-8 and TRBJ2-1, with 8 positions matching TRBD1. V lost 4 bases to trimming and J lost 7 bases; unmatched junction nucleotides: 10. Germline V CDR1 and CDR2: SGHTS, YDEGEE. The length of the CDR3 is 15 residues.

This clonotype was picked up a small number of times. The rearrangement uses TRBV6-5 and TRBJ2-7, with TRBD1 as a possible D gene (5 bases). Trimming took 0 bases from V and 2 from J, leaving 8 bases between them. This CDR3 has 14 residues. Germline V gives CDR1 MNHEY, CDR2 SVGAGI. The CDR3 sequence: CASSYSRQTYEQYF. The DNA for the CDR3 is TGTGCCAGCAGTTACTCCAGACAGACCTACGAGCAGTACTTC.

This clonotype showed up just a few times. V usage is TRBV6-1 and J usage is TRBJ2-3; 9 bases agree with TRBD2. After removal of 7 bases from V and 1 base from J, the junction contained 12 bases not matched to a gene. The CDR3 sequence is 17 residues long. Germline loops: CDR1 MNHNS, CDR2 SASEGT. The CDR3 DNA follows: TGTGCCAGCACTACCCCCGGGTTAGCGGGAGGCACAGATACGCAGTATTTT. It encodes CASTTPGLAGGTDTQYF.

The chain employs TRBV5-5 and TRBJ2-1; 9 nucleotides match TRBD1. V was clipped by 1 base and J by 8 bases; unmatched bases: 13. From germline, CDR1 is SGHKS and CDR2 YYEKEE (reference sequence). CDR3 length: 17 residues. CDR3 sequence (DNA): TGTGCCAGCAGCTTGTCTCGTCTCGGGACAGGGTCCCATGAGCAGTTCTTC. This encodes CASSLSRLGTGSHEQFF.

Ten or more counts support this clonotype. This chain joins TRBV6-1 and TRBJ2-2; the match to TRBD1 covers 7 bases. The CDR3 spans 16 residues. The germline V gene encodes CDR1 MNHNS and CDR2 SASEGT. The trim removed 6 bases at V and 1 base at J, leaving 8 bases unmatched. The CDR3 loop reads CASSPTWTGNTGELFF. CDR3 DNA: TGTGCCAGCAGCCCCACCTGGACAGGGAACACCGGGGAGCTGTTTTTT.

In its sample, this clonotype was seen a few times. The V gene is TRBV20-1, the J gene TRBJ1-1; tentative D call: TRBD1 (5 bases). V gave up 0 bases and J gave up 10 bases, with 21 bases separating them. The CDR3 is 15 amino acids. Germline CDR1 and CDR2: DFQATT and SNEGSKA (reference sequence). The CDR3, as DNA: TGCAGTGCTAGAGATACCACAGGAGCGGGATACGGAGCTTTCTTT. This encodes CSARDTTGAGYGAFF.

This clonotype was counted ten times or more. V and J are TRBV6-5 and TRBJ2-1; D unclear. CDR3 length: 11 amino acids. The germline CDR1 and CDR2 sequences are MNHEY and SVGAGI. Trimming removed 0 bases from V and 7 bases from J, with 1 base in between. CDR3 amino acids: CASSYSNEQFF. In DNA form, the CDR3 reads TGTGCCAGCAGTTACTCGAATGAGCAGTTCTTC.

The chain recombines TRBV6-2 or TRBV6-3 with TRBJ2-7, with D possibly matching TRBD2 (6 bases). Trimming shortened V by 7 bases and J by 0 bases, and 13 bases separated the two germline ends. CDR3 length: 14 residues. CDR1 is MNHEY and CDR2 is SVGEGT in the germline V gene. Here the CDR3 reads CASTKGTYSYEQYF. In DNA, the CDR3 is TGTGCCAGCACTAAGGGGACTTACTCCTACGAGCAGTACTTC.

This clonotype showed up many times. The J gene is TRBJ2-1, the V gene TRBV14; D tentatively fits TRBD1 or TRBD2 (5 bases each). Germline assignment: CDR1 SGHDN and CDR2 FVKESK. The germline V and J ends were trimmed by 10 bases and 9 bases, with 13 bases remaining between them. The CDR3 has 11 residues. In nucleotides, the CDR3 is TGTGCCACGGGGCGTACCTTTGAGCAGTTCTTC. It is translated as CATGRTFEQFF.

The sample holds a few counts of this clonotype. This rearrangement joins TRBV11-2 to TRBJ2-1; a possible D gene is TRBD2 (6 bases). This CDR3 region has 17 residues. The V gene lost 1 base and the J gene lost 4 bases, with 17 bases spanning the gap. Germline V gene data show CDR1 as SGHAT and CDR2 as FQNNGV. CDR3: CASSLVPPLARYNEQFF. As DNA, the CDR3 is TGTGCCAGCAGCTTAGTACCTCCTCTAGCGAGATACAATGAGCAGTTCTTC.

The rearrangement uses TRBV7-2 and TRBJ2-5, with 8 bases that match TRBD2. The CDR3 is 13 amino acids. The germline CDR1 and CDR2 sequences are SGHTA and FQGNSA. Unmatched junction bases numbered 6, after V lost 2 bases and J lost 10 bases. The CDR3, as DNA: TGTGCCAGCAGCTTACTCGTTGCGGGGGGCCAGTACTTC. This translates into CASSLLVAGGQYF.

The rearrangement uses TRBV5-1 and TRBJ2-5, with TRBD2 identical over 9 bases. Trimming removed 5 bases from V and 3 bases from J; junction bases left unmatched: 5. Per germline, CDR1 SGHRS and CDR2 YFSETQ. The CDR3 covers 14 residues. CDR3 in amino acids: CASSSREGEETQYF. In DNA, the CDR3 is TGCGCCAGCAGTTCGCGGGAGGGGGAAGAGACCCAGTACTTC.